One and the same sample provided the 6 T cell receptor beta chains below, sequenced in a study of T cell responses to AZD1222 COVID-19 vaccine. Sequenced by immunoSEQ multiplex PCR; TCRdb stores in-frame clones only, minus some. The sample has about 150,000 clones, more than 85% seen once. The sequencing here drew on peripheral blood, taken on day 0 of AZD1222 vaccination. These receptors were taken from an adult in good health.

The CDR3 loop reads CASSRSGGNTIYF. CDR3 sequence (DNA): TGTGCCAGCAGCCGATCCGGAGGAAACACCATATATTTT. The chain combines TRBV3-1 (or the pseudogene TRBV3-2) with TRBJ1-3; D call uncertain. Germline-derived CDR1 and CDR2 are LGHDT and YNNKEL (reference sequence). CDR3 length: 13 amino acids. The V end was cut by 4 bases, the J end by 4 bases, with 8 bases between.

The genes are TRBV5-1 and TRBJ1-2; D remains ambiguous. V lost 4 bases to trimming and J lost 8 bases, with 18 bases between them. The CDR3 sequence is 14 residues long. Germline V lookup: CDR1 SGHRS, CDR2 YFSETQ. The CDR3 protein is CASSPPSLTHGYTF. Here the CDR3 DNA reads TGCGCCAGCAGCCCCCCGTCCTTAACCCACGGCTACACCTTC.

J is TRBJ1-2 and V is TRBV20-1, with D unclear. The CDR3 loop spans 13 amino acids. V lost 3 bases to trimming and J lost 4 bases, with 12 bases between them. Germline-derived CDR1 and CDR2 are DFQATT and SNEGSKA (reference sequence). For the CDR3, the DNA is TGCAGTGCTAGTACTGGGATCGGCTATGGCTACACCTTC. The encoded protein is CSASTGIGYGYTF.

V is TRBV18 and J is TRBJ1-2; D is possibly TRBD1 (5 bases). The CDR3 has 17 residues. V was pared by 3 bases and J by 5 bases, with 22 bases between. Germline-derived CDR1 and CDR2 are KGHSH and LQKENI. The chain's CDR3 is CASSPLEQEGIGYGYTF. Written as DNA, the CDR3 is TGTGCCAGCTCACCCCTAGAACAGGAGGGAATCGGGTATGGCTACACCTTC.

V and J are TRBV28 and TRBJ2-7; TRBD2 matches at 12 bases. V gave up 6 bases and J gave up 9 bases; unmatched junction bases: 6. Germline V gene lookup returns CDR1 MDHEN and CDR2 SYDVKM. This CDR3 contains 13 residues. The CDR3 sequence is CASRQGTSGLQYF. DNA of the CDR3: TGTGCCAGCAGACAGGGGACTAGCGGGCTGCAGTACTTC.

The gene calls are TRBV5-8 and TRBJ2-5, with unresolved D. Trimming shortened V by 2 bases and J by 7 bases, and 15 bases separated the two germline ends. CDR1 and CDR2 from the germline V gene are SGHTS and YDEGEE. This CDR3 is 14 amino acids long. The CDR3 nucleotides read TGTGCCAGCAGCTTAGAGGCGGTCTCCCGGACCCAGTACTTC. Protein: CASSLEAVSRTQYF.